The 7 T cell receptor beta chains given below trace back to one sample, sequenced in a study of cytomegalovirus exposure and HLA in healthy donors. With 60 Vbeta and 13 Jbeta primers, the PCR was carried out. The table came from immunoSEQ multiplex PCR; TCRdb's copy has only in-frame clones and leaves some out. This sample has 150,000 to 200,000 clones, with around four fifths found just once. The specimen was PBMCs. The receptors stem from a female donor in good health and CMV-seronegative.

The chain has TRBV11-2 and TRBJ1-2; 8 bases are a match to TRBD1. The CDR3 loop spans 14 amino acids. Losses at the gene ends were 5 bases for V and 1 base for J; bases not matched to a gene: 3. Germline lookup yields CDR1 SGHAT and CDR2 FQNNGV. This CDR3 reads CASSEGQDNYGYTF. The CDR3 coding sequence is TGTGCCAGCAGCGAGGGACAGGATAACTATGGCTACACCTTC.

The chain joins TRBV13 to TRBJ2-3, with TRBD2 identical over 10 bases. Germline assignment: CDR1 PRHDT and CDR2 FYEKMQ (reference sequence). The V and J ends lost 0 bases and 3 bases, in that order; junction bases with no gene match: 0. The CDR3 length is 15 residues. The CDR3 sequence is CASSLGAGGTDTQYF. CDR3 nucleotides: TGTGCCAGCAGCTTAGGAGCGGGAGGGACAGATACGCAGTATTTT.

J is TRBJ2-3 and V is TRBV5-1; D call uncertain. The germline CDR1 and CDR2 sequences are SGHRS and YFSETQ. V lost 5 bases, J lost 0 bases, and 10 bases lay in between. This CDR3 has 14 amino acids. The CDR3 sequence is CASSGTASTDTQYF. In DNA, the CDR3 is TGCGCCAGCAGTGGTACAGCTAGCACAGATACGCAGTATTTT.

The chain employs TRBV15 and TRBJ2-3; D gene uncertain. With 5 bases removed from V and 6 bases from J, the gap between germline ends came to 12 bases. Germline CDR1 reads LNHNV; CDR2 reads YYDKDF (reference sequence). The CDR3 loop spans 13 amino acids. The CDR3 region is CATSFKIEDTQYF. The CDR3 DNA reads as TGTGCCACCAGCTTCAAAATTGAGGATACGCAGTATTTT.

This clone was seen a handful of times. This sample includes further DNA sequences coding for the same CDR3. The chain carries TRBV27 and TRBJ2-7, with D maybe TRBD1 (6 bases). Germline-derived CDR1 and CDR2 are MNHEY and SMNVEV (reference sequence). Deletions cut 4 bases from V and 3 bases from J, with 13 bases between. The CDR3 has 14 amino acids. Written as DNA, the CDR3 is TGTGCCAGCAGTTCGGGGCAGGGGTTCTACGAGCAGTACTTC. Amino acid sequence: CASSSGQGFYEQYF.

The chain is built from TRBV27 and TRBJ2-7; D possibly corresponds to TRBD2 (7 bases). Trimming stripped 5 bases from V and 6 bases from J, with 20 bases between. CDR3 size: 15 residues. CDR1 and CDR2 from the germline V gene are MNHEY and SMNVEV (reference sequence). The CDR3 bases are TGTGCCAGCAGTCCGGAGGGGGGGTATCCCCTCGAGCAGTACTTC. Translated, it gives CASSPEGGYPLEQYF.

V gene TRBV2 combines with J gene TRBJ1-3, with D uncertain. CDR3 length: 14 amino acids. CDR1 is SNHLY and CDR2 is FYNNEI in the germline V gene. The V and J ends lost 6 bases and 1 base respectively, with 10 bases between them. CDR3 protein: CASSTVYSGNTIYF. In nucleotides, the CDR3 is TGTGCCAGCAGCACGGTTTATTCTGGAAACACCATATATTTT.